The table lists the clone carrying this T cell receptor beta chain with a count of one. What it binds is unknown. Clones were sequenced by immunoSEQ multiplex PCR, and TCRdb holds only the in-frame ones, with some missing. The data show about 37,000 clones, with about 89% seen just once and 0.45% to 0.65% held by the top ten. This sample was included in a study of OX40 agonist ivuxolimab in advanced cancers. Study conclusions and caveats: Some of the lowest clonal expansion was seen in partial responders at 0.1-3.0 mg/kg.

The TCR comes from an adult with an advanced solid tumor such as melanoma, head and neck, liver or kidney cancer. The sample here was CD4+ or CD8+ T cells sorted from blood, taken in a trial of the OX40 agonist ivuxolimab.

CDR3 sequence: CASSPTGGSTNEKLFF. For the CDR3, the DNA is TGTGCCAGTAGTCCGACCGGGGGCTCGACTAATGAAAAACTGTTTTTT. V usage is TRBV19 and J usage is TRBJ1-4; weak D call: TRBD1 (6 bases). This CDR3 region has 16 residues. From germline, CDR1 is LNHDA and CDR2 SQIVND (reference sequence). Deletions cut 5 bases from V and 2 bases from J, with 15 bases between.